The 9 T cell receptor beta chains given below trace back to one sample, sequenced in a study of CD8 T cells in Susac syndrome. Random hexamers were used to reverse transcribe the RNA input (0.5 to 1 ug). A single record per CDR3 protein comes from TCRdb applying MiXCR to the immunoSEQ multiplex PCR reads. The sample comprises roughly 200,000 distinct CDR3 sequences, roughly 94% of which are singletons, and approximately 0.094% rests with the top ten. Sequencing was carried out using CD4+ T cells from PBMCs. The receptors shown here come from a human donor in good health.

The chain combines TRBV30 with TRBJ1-2; TRBD1 aligns across 11 bases. Germline CDR1 GTSNPN, CDR2 SVGIG (reference sequence). With 4 bases clipped from V and 8 bases from J, the junction kept 9 bases outside the gene matches. The CDR3 is 14 amino acids. CDR3 in DNA: TGTGCCTGGACTAAGTGGGGACAGGGGGGCGGCTACACCTTC. Protein product: CAWTKWGQGGGYTF. Complete variable domain (other parts from reference TRBV30 and TRBJ1-2): SQTIHQWPATLVQPVGSPLSLECTVEGTSNPNLYWYRQAAGRGLQLLFYSVGIGQISSEVPQNLSASRPQDRQFILSSKKLLLSDSGFYLCAWTKWGQGGGYTFGSGTRLTVV.

The chain links TRBV9 to TRBJ2-2; D not certain. Germline assignment: CDR1 SGDLS and CDR2 YYNGEE. V shed 1 base and J shed 2 bases, with 9 bases lying between them. This CDR3 comprises 15 residues. CDR3: CASSVSQDNTGELFF. DNA for the CDR3: TGTGCCAGCAGCGTATCGCAGGATAACACCGGGGAGCTGTTTTTT.

This chain links TRBV13 with TRBJ2-5; a weak D match, TRBD1 (7 bases). V lost 4 bases and J lost 2, with 17 bases in between. The CDR3 has 16 amino acids. The V gene's germline CDR1 is PRHDT and CDR2 FYEKMQ (reference sequence). CDR3 DNA sequence: TGTGCCAGCAGCTACACCAGGGGGGTCCGACAAGAGACCCAGTACTTC. It specifies CASSYTRGVRQETQYF.

The chain couples TRBV9 to TRBJ1-2; possible D gene TRBD1, 5 bases. CDR3 size: 14 residues. The ends were cut back, 4 bases at V and 3 bases at J, with 13 bases in the middle. Germline V CDR1 and CDR2: SGDLS, YYNGEE. The CDR3 protein is CASSLSGRDYGYTF. The DNA of the CDR3 is TGTGCCAGCAGCTTATCAGGGAGGGACTATGGCTACACCTTC.

This sequence joins TRBV29-1 and TRBJ2-6; D remains ambiguous. The CDR3 loop spans 12 amino acids. The germline CDR1 and CDR2 sequences are SQVTM and ANQGSEA. Trimming took 6 bases from V and 1 from J, leaving 4 bases between them. CDR3 sequence (DNA): TGCAGCGTGATATCTGGGGCCAACGTCCTGACTTTC. Translated: CSVISGANVLTF.

This clonotype was seen once. This chain connects TRBV3-1 to TRBJ2-2; the D gene could be TRBD1 or TRBD2 (5 bases each). The CDR3 length is 14 residues. Per germline, CDR1 LGHDT and CDR2 YNNKEL (reference sequence). The ends were cut back, 6 bases at V and 6 bases at J, with 14 bases in the middle. The CDR3 reads CASSLSQGPGELFF. In DNA, the CDR3 is TGTGCCAGCAGTCTGTCTCAGGGACCCGGGGAGCTGTTTTTT.

The chain has TRBV29-1 and TRBJ2-3; no reliable D call. This CDR3 is built from 12 residues. Germline V gene sequence: CDR1 SQVTM, CDR2 ANQGSEA. V lost 5 bases and J lost 4, with 10 bases in between. The CDR3 DNA reads as TGCAGCGTTCTCCCTTCTTCAGATACGCAGTATTTT. Encoded protein: CSVLPSSDTQYF.

This sequence joins TRBV25-1 and TRBJ2-5; no clear D. Germline CDR1 is MGHDK and CDR2 is SYGVNS. Deletions cut 7 bases from V and 2 bases from J, with 11 bases between. The CDR3 runs 13 residues. This CDR3 reads CASIRPRQETQYF. The CDR3 coding sequence is TGTGCCAGCATCCGACCCAGACAAGAGACCCAGTACTTC.

The V gene is TRBV28, the J gene TRBJ2-1; 13 nucleotides match TRBD2. J lost 12 bases, V lost 4 bases, and 6 bases had no gene match. Germline lookup yields CDR1 MDHEN and CDR2 SYDVKM. This CDR3 is 14 amino acids long. In nucleotides, the CDR3 is TGTGCCAGCAGTTCGCCGGGACTAGCGGGGTGGCAGTTCTTC. Translation gives CASSSPGLAGWQFF.